This is a list of T cell receptor beta chains from one sample in a study of CD8+ T cells in alopecia areata. The table came from immunoSEQ multiplex PCR; TCRdb's copy has only in-frame clones and leaves some out. The sample records 200,000 or so clones, 58% being singletons. This specimen was CD4+ T cells sorted from blood, taken at week 24, from a patient treated with tofacitinib. The receptors were sampled from a human donor with alopecia areata. Both conserved end residues are part of each CDR3. The D gene is left open where the match is weak. Some rows have no size entry. The others give once, few or many, or a class for an expanded clone.

cdr3_aa cdr3_nt d_call j_call v_call clone_size
CASSEGHHLNTEAFF TGTGCCAGCAGCGAAGGACACCATCTGAACACTGAAGCTTTCTTT - TRBJ1-1 TRBV7-9 -
CASSGDHQETQYF TGTGCCAGCAGTGGGGACCACCAAGAGACCCAGTACTTC - TRBJ2-5 TRBV2 -
CASSRAGPNEQFF TGTGCCAGCAGTCGGGCTGGTCCAAATGAGCAGTTCTTC - TRBJ2-1 TRBV6-5 few
CASSHGSYNSPLHF TGTGCCAGCAGCCATGGGTCCTATAATTCACCCCTCCACTTT - TRBJ1-6 TRBV14 -
CASSQDGVAGGRNTQYF TGTGCCAGCAGCCAAGATGGAGTAGCGGGGGGGCGAAATACGCAGTATTTT TRBD2 TRBJ2-3 TRBV4-2 -
CATSRETGGSTEAFF TGTGCCACCAGCAGAGAGACAGGGGGGTCTACTGAAGCTTTCTTT TRBD1 TRBJ1-1 TRBV15 -
CSVEEVVGETQYF TGCAGCGTTGAAGAGGTTGTGGGAGAGACCCAGTACTTC - TRBJ2-5 TRBV29-1 -
CAWTRQGVSEQYF TGTGCCTGGACACGACAGGGGGTCAGCGAGCAGTACTTC TRBD1 TRBJ2-7 TRBV30 once
CASRTGATQETQYF TGTGCCAGCAGGACAGGGGCGACCCAAGAGACCCAGTACTTC TRBD1 TRBJ2-5 TRBV6-1 -
CASSTGTGNEQYF TGTGCCAGTAGCACCGGGACAGGGAACGAGCAGTACTTC TRBD1 TRBJ2-7 TRBV19 -
CASSRRTSGRYEQYF TGTGCCAGCAGCCGACGGACTAGCGGGAGGTACGAGCAGTACTTC TRBD2 TRBJ2-7 TRBV5-6 -
CASSQAGGKGEQYF TGCGCCAGCAGCCAGGCAGGGGGGAAAGGCGAGCAGTACTTC - TRBJ2-7 TRBV5-1 -
CASSYAGYGNTEAFF TGTGCCAGCAGTTACGCAGGCTACGGGAACACTGAAGCTTTCTTT - TRBJ1-1 TRBV6-5 -
CASSFSPETYEQYF TGTGCCAGCAGCTTCTCCCCAGAAACCTACGAGCAGTACTTC - TRBJ2-7 TRBV11-1 -
CASSPPTGVNTEAFF TGTGCCAGCTCACCACCTACGGGGGTGAACACTGAAGCTTTCTTT - TRBJ1-1 TRBV18 -
CASSLAGTAQETQYF TGTGCCAGCAGCTTAGCCGGGACAGCCCAAGAGACCCAGTACTTC TRBD1 TRBJ2-5 TRBV7-9 -
CASSQDREAGELFF TGTGCCAGCTCCCAAGACAGGGAGGCCGGGGAGCTGTTTTTT - TRBJ2-2 TRBV18 -
CASSMDSTNEKLFF TGTGCCAGCAGCATGGACAGTACTAATGAAAAACTGTTTTTT - TRBJ1-4 TRBV7-9 -
CASSQEPSGEKLFF TGCGCCAGCAGCCAAGAACCGAGCGGAGAAAAACTGTTTTTT - TRBJ1-4 TRBV4-1 -
CSVAIEYSNQPQHF TGCAGCGTTGCTATCGAGTATAGCAATCAGCCCCAGCATTTT - TRBJ1-5 TRBV29-1 few
CAWSESGQSNQPQHF TGTGCCTGGAGTGAAAGTGGTCAGAGCAATCAGCCCCAGCATTTT - TRBJ1-5 TRBV30 -
CASSLRTGSDTGELFF TGTGCCAGCTCACTTCGGACAGGGTCTGACACCGGGGAGCTGTTTTTT TRBD1 TRBJ2-2 TRBV18 few
CASSWYGTDVTDTQYF TGTGCCAGCAGCTGGTACGGGACGGACGTTACAGATACGCAGTATTTT - TRBJ2-3 TRBV7-6 -
CASSLVSGANYNEQFF TGCGCCAGCAGCTTGGTGAGCGGAGCTAACTACAATGAGCAGTTCTTC - TRBJ2-1 TRBV5-1 few
CASSLERLGGYTF TGTGCCAGCAGCTTAGAACGGCTTGGTGGCTACACCTTC - TRBJ1-2 TRBV11-2 -
CSVGTADRVKNTEAFF TGCAGCGTTGGTACAGCCGACAGAGTTAAGAACACTGAAGCTTTCTTT - TRBJ1-1 TRBV29-1 -
CASGLWPGLYNEQFF TGTGCCAGCGGGCTCTGGCCAGGCCTATACAATGAGCAGTTCTTC - TRBJ2-1 TRBV6-6 few
CASRSRGNQPQHF TGTGCCAGCAGGAGTAGGGGCAATCAGCCCCAGCATTTT - TRBJ1-5 TRBV6-5 -
CASSLVERSSGANVLTF TGTGCCAGCAGCTTAGTCGAGCGGAGCTCTGGGGCCAACGTCCTGACTTTC - TRBJ2-6 TRBV7-2 -
CASSPGTITYTQYF TGTGCCAGCAGCCCCGGGACTATCACATATACGCAGTATTTT TRBD2 TRBJ2-3 TRBV6-5 -
CASSLALAGANEQYF TGTGCCAGCAGCTTAGCACTAGCGGGAGCCAACGAGCAGTACTTC TRBD2 TRBJ2-7 TRBV7-8 -